One and the same sample provided the 20 T cell receptor beta chains below, sequenced in a study of OX40 agonist ivuxolimab in advanced cancers. The data were produced by immunoSEQ multiplex PCR, yet TCRdb's version contains in-frame clones alone and is incomplete. The sample yields over 50,000 clones, 92% seen once. This sample comprised CD4+ or CD8+ T cells sorted from blood, obtained in a trial of the OX40 agonist ivuxolimab. The receptors were gathered from an adult with an advanced solid tumor such as melanoma, head and neck, liver or kidney cancer.

The rearrangement uses TRBV10-3 and TRBJ2-7; 8 nucleotides match TRBD2. The CDR3 has 16 residues. V lost 0 bases to trimming and J lost 4 bases; unmatched junction nucleotides: 8. Per germline, CDR1 ENHRY and CDR2 SYGVKD. In nucleotides, the CDR3 is TGTGCCATCAGTGAGTCGATAGGGGCTAGCGGGTACGAGCAGTACTTC. Its protein product is CAISESIGASGYEQYF.

This chain connects TRBV7-2 to TRBJ2-7, with TRBD1 matching 7 bases. The CDR3 is 14 amino acids. Germline assignment: CDR1 SGHTA and CDR2 FQGNSA. V trimming: 1 base; J trimming: 3 bases; junction bases outside the gene matches: 3. The CDR3 region is CASSLGAGGYEQYF. The CDR3 DNA reads as TGTGCCAGCAGCTTAGGGGCAGGGGGCTACGAGCAGTACTTC.

This chain uses TRBV29-1 with TRBJ1-3; D gene unclear. The germline V gene encodes CDR1 SQVTM and CDR2 ANQGSEA. The V end lost 2 bases, the J end lost 0 bases, and 5 bases lay between the germline ends. This CDR3 region has 13 residues. This CDR3 is CSVESSSGNTIYF. As DNA, the CDR3 is TGCAGCGTTGAAAGCTCCTCTGGAAACACCATATATTTT.

The chain links TRBV9 to TRBJ2-3; TRBD2 matches 8 bases. This CDR3 comprises 16 residues. The ends lost 4 bases at V and 1 base at J; junction bases unmatched: 8. Germline assignment: CDR1 SGDLS and CDR2 YYNGEE. In DNA, the CDR3 is TGTGCCAGCAGCCCCCAAGCGGGAGAGGGCACAGATACGCAGTATTTT. This translates into CASSPQAGEGTDTQYF.

V gene TRBV6-5 combines with J gene TRBJ2-2, with 9 bases matching TRBD1. The CDR3 contains 15 residues. J gave up 7 bases and V 4 bases, and 7 bases lay outside the gene matches. Germline V gene data show CDR1 as MNHEY and CDR2 as SVGAGI. CDR3 bases: TGTGCCAGCAGTTTTGAACAGGGGGCGGGCGGGGAGCTGTTTTTT. Amino acids: CASSFEQGAGGELFF.

The chain links TRBV5-6 to TRBJ1-1; D is uncertain. CDR1 SGHDT and CDR2 YYEEEE come from the germline V gene. This CDR3 spans 11 amino acids. The V end was cut by 2 bases, the J end by 6 bases, with 5 bases between. CDR3: CASSFGPEAFF. CDR3 DNA sequence: TGTGCCAGCAGCTTTGGTCCTGAAGCTTTCTTT.

The V gene is TRBV9, the J gene TRBJ2-1; 9 bases map to TRBD2. Germline V gene data show CDR1 as SGDLS and CDR2 as YYNGEE. The ends lost 4 bases at V and 2 bases at J; junction bases unmatched: 4. This CDR3 has 15 residues. In nucleotides, the CDR3 is TGTGCCAGCAGCTTACGCGGGGGGGCCTACAATGAGCAGTTCTTC. Protein sequence: CASSLRGGAYNEQFF.

The chain joins TRBV5-1 to TRBJ1-3; D uncertain. CDR3 size: 12 residues. V was shortened by 0 bases and J by 8 bases, with 6 bases between the two germline ends. Germline-derived CDR1 and CDR2 are SGHRS and YFSETQ. CDR3 nucleotide sequence: TGCGCCAGCAGCTTGGAGGGTTACACCATATATTTT. This translates into CASSLEGYTIYF.

The V gene is TRBV19, the J gene TRBJ2-3; TRBD1 agrees at 9 bases. Trimming at V came to 4 bases and at J to 4 bases, leaving 6 bases not matched to a gene. The CDR3 length is 15 residues. CDR1 and CDR2 from the germline V gene are LNHDA and SQIVND (reference sequence). The CDR3 nucleotides read TGTGCCAGTAGTACCCTGGGGACAGGGTCAGATACGCAGTATTTT. As protein: CASSTLGTGSDTQYF.

The chain links TRBV2 to TRBJ2-5, with 10 positions matching TRBD2. V dropped 4 bases and J dropped 3; count of bases not matched to a gene: 5. Germline V gene data show CDR1 as SNHLY and CDR2 as FYNNEI. CDR3 length equals 15 residues. CDR3 sequence: CASSGVAGGEETQYF. CDR3 DNA: TGTGCCAGCAGTGGGGTAGCGGGGGGCGAAGAGACCCAGTACTTC. Variable domain in full (rest from reference TRBV2 and TRBJ2-5): EPEVTQTPSHQVTQMGQEVILRCVPISNHLYFYWYRQILGQKVEFLVSFYNNEISEKSEIFDDQFSVERPDGSNFTLKIRSTKLEDSAMYFCASSGVAGGEETQYFGPGTRLLVL.

Only one count was recorded for this clone. The chain combines TRBV6-1 with TRBJ2-7; 8 bases agree with TRBD2. From germline, CDR1 is MNHNS and CDR2 SASEGT. The CDR3 totals 13 residues. V shed 8 bases and J 3 bases; nucleotides not matched to a gene: 6. The CDR3 region is CASVRGGDYEQYF. CDR3 nucleotide sequence: TGTGCCAGCGTTCGGGGGGGAGACTACGAGCAGTACTTC.

This clone came up once. This specimen includes other DNA sequences encoding the same CDR3. The J gene is TRBJ1-2, the V gene TRBV19; D uncertain. V was clipped by 1 base and J by 6 bases, with 3 bases between them. The CDR3 is 11 amino acids. CDR1 and CDR2 from the germline V gene are LNHDA and SQIVND (reference sequence). CDR3: CASSIGDGYTF. Written as DNA, the CDR3 is TGTGCCAGTAGTATAGGGGATGGCTACACCTTC.

V gene TRBV6-5 combines with J gene TRBJ2-3; D call uncertain. The CDR3 loop spans 15 amino acids. CDR1 and CDR2 (germline): MNHEY, SVGAGI. Trimming removed 8 bases from V and 0 bases from J, with 15 bases in between. The CDR3 sequence is CASALFMGSTDTQYF. CDR3 coding DNA: TGTGCCAGCGCCCTCTTTATGGGCAGCACAGATACGCAGTATTTT.

The J gene is TRBJ1-6, the V gene TRBV19; D ambiguous. The CDR3 spans 17 residues. The germline V gene encodes CDR1 LNHDA and CDR2 SQIVND (reference sequence). Between the trimmed V and J ends, which lost 5 bases and 3 bases, there was a span of 17 bases. CDR3 DNA: TGTGCCAGTAGTGCCAATCCTCGGGGAAACTATAATTCACCCCTCCACTTT. Translated: CASSANPRGNYNSPLHF.

Concerning this clone: Within the sample, other DNA sequences also encode this same CDR3. The chain has TRBV27 and TRBJ2-7, with 10 bases identical to TRBD1. The trim removed 3 bases at V and 4 bases at J, leaving 3 bases unmatched. This CDR3 spans 14 amino acids. Looked up from germline, CDR1 is MNHEY and CDR2 is SMNVEV (reference sequence). The CDR3 here is CASSLGQGSYEQYF. As DNA, the CDR3 is TGTGCCAGCAGTTTGGGACAGGGGTCTTACGAGCAGTACTTC.

The chain recombines TRBV5-1 with TRBJ2-7; D might be TRBD1 (5 bases). CDR3 length equals 15 residues. Germline lookup yields CDR1 SGHRS and CDR2 YFSETQ. V lost 4 bases and J 1 base, leaving 15 bases between the germline ends. DNA of the CDR3: TGCGCCAGCAGCGGGGCATTAAATCCATCCTACGAGCAGTACTTC. Translating it yields CASSGALNPSYEQYF.

V is TRBV27 and J is TRBJ2-5; D is unresolved. The V end was cut by 1 base, the J end by 1 base, with 4 bases between. This CDR3 contains 13 residues. Germline lookup yields CDR1 MNHEY and CDR2 SMNVEV (reference sequence). CDR3 bases: TGTGCCAGCAGTTTATTCAGCCAAGAGACCCAGTACTTC. This codes for CASSLFSQETQYF.

This chain joins TRBV6-1 and TRBJ2-7; TRBD1 is a possible D gene (6 bases). The CDR3 is 10 residues long. The germline V gene encodes CDR1 MNHNS and CDR2 SASEGT. Trimming took 10 bases from V and 6 from J, leaving 10 bases between them. The chain's CDR3 is CATGQFEQYF. The CDR3 nucleotides read TGTGCCACAGGACAGTTCGAGCAGTACTTC.

This clone is labeled as medium-sized (0.01 to 0.1%). The chain joins TRBV7-9 to TRBJ1-1; unclear D gene. Germline lookup yields CDR1 SEHNR and CDR2 FQNEAQ (reference sequence). The V gene lost 4 bases and the J gene lost 5 bases, with 8 bases spanning the gap. The CDR3 runs to 12 residues. CDR3 coding DNA: TGTGCCAGCAGCTGGGGAGCGACTGAAGCTTTCTTT. As protein: CASSWGATEAFF.

The rearrangement links TRBV2 to TRBJ1-2; 10 nucleotides align to TRBD1. Germline V gene sequence: CDR1 SNHLY, CDR2 FYNNEI. V shed 3 bases, J shed 4 bases, and the junction held 5 bases outside the gene matches. This CDR3 comprises 15 residues. This CDR3 reads CASSEDRDRGYGYTF. In nucleotides, the CDR3 is TGTGCCAGCAGTGAGGATCGGGACAGGGGCTATGGCTACACCTTC.